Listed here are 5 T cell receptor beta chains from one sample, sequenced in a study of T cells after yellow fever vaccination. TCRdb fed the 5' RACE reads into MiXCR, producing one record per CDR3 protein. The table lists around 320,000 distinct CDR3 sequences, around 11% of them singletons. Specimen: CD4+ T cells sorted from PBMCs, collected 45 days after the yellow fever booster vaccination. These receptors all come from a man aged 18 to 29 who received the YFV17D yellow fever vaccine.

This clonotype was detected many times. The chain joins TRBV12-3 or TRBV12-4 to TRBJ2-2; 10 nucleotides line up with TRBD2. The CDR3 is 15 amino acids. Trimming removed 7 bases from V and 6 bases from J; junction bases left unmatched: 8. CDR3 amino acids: CASTRLAGEPGELFF. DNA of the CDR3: TGTGCCAGCACCCGACTAGCGGGTGAGCCCGGGGAGCTGTTTTTT.

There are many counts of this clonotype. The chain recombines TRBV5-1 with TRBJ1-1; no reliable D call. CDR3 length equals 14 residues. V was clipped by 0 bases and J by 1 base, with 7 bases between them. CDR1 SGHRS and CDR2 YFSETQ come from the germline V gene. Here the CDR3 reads CASSLAVGNTEAFF. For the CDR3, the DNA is TGCGCCAGCAGCTTGGCCGTGGGGAACACTGAAGCTTTCTTT.

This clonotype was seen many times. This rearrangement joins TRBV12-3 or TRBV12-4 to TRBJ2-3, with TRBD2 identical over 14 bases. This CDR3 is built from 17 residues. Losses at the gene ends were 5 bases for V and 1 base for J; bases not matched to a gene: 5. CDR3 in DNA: TGTGCCAGCAGTCTCGGACTAGCGGGGGGCGGCACAGATACGCAGTATTTT. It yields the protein CASSLGLAGGGTDTQYF.

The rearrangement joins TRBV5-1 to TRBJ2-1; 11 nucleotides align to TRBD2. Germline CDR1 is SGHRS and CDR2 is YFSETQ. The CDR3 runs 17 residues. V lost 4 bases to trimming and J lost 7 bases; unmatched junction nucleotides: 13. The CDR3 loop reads CASSIGRGLAVVNEQFF. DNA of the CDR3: TGCGCCAGCAGCATCGGACGGGGACTAGCGGTGGTGAATGAGCAGTTCTTC.

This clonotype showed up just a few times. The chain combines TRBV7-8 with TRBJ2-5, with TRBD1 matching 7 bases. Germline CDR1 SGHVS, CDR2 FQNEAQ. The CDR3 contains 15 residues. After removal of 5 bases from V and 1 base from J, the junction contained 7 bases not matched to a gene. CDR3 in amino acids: CASSPRGISQETQYF. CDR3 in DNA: TGTGCCAGCAGCCCCAGGGGGATATCCCAAGAGACCCAGTACTTC.